The 14 T cell receptor beta chains reported below all come from one sample, sequenced in a study of OX40 agonist ivuxolimab in advanced cancers. Using immunoSEQ multiplex PCR, the repertoire was profiled, and TCRdb retains in-frame clones only, with some absent. The sample includes tens of thousands of clones, about nine tenths of them seen just once. Sequenced material: CD4+ or CD8+ T cells sorted from blood, taken in a trial of the OX40 agonist ivuxolimab. The receptors originated from an adult with an advanced solid tumor such as melanoma, head and neck, liver or kidney cancer.

The chain uses TRBV11-2 and TRBJ1-1, with no clear D. The V and J ends lost 2 bases and 0 bases respectively, with 7 bases between them. This CDR3 comprises 14 residues. Germline lookup yields CDR1 SGHAT and CDR2 FQNNGV. Here the CDR3 DNA reads TGTGCCAGCAGCTTATGGTCGATGAACACTGAAGCTTTCTTT. This sequence encodes CASSLWSMNTEAFF.

The chain links TRBV5-6 to TRBJ1-4, with D unresolved. This CDR3 spans 15 amino acids. Germline V gene lookup returns CDR1 SGHDT and CDR2 YYEEEE. V lost 2 bases, J lost 7 bases, and 15 bases lay in between. CDR3 in amino acids: CASSLGRENSEKLFF. The DNA of the CDR3 is TGTGCCAGCAGCTTAGGGAGGGAAAACTCTGAAAAACTGTTTTTT.

The chain links TRBV5-5 to TRBJ1-2; D uncertain. CDR1 and CDR2 from the germline V gene are SGHKS and YYEKEE (reference sequence). Trimming left V 0 bases short and J 4 bases short, with 4 bases between. The CDR3 consists of 12 residues. CDR3 amino acids: CASSLDSYGYTF. CDR3 sequence (DNA): TGTGCCAGCAGCTTGGACAGCTATGGCTACACCTTC.

The gene calls are TRBV19 and TRBJ1-5; maybe TRBD1 (5 bases). V was pared by 7 bases and J by 4 bases, with 20 bases between. This CDR3 region has 16 residues. Germline CDR1 LNHDA, CDR2 SQIVND (reference sequence). In DNA form, the CDR3 reads TGTGCCAGTACTAACCTGGGGGACGTACTGAATCAGCCCCAGCATTTT. It specifies CASTNLGDVLNQPQHF.

This chain links TRBV7-8 with TRBJ2-6; 12 bases are a match to TRBD1. The CDR3 contains 20 residues. From germline, CDR1 is SGHVS and CDR2 FQNEAQ. V dropped 5 bases and J dropped 4; count of bases not matched to a gene: 15. CDR3 DNA sequence: TGTGCCAGCAGCAGGGGGGACAGGGGGCGCAGGATGATAGGGGCCAACGTCCTGACTTTC. Its translation is CASSRGDRGRRMIGANVLTF. Drawing the rest from reference TRBV7-8 and TRBJ2-6, the complete variable domain is GAGVSQSPRYKVAKRGQDVALRCDPISGHVSLFWYQQALGQGPEFLTYFQNEAQLDKSGLPSDRFFAERPEGSVSTLKIQRTQQEDSAVYLCASSRGDRGRRMIGANVLTFGAGSRLTVL.

The chain combines TRBV7-2 with TRBJ2-7; D may be TRBD1 (6 bases). Germline V gene sequence: CDR1 SGHTA, CDR2 FQGNSA. The CDR3 contains 15 residues. V lost 4 bases to trimming and J lost 2 bases, with 15 bases between them. CDR3 residues: CASSSGHLPTYEQYF. The DNA of the CDR3 is TGTGCCAGCAGCTCGGGACACCTCCCAACCTACGAGCAGTACTTC. Full variable domain (missing parts from reference TRBV7-2 and TRBJ2-7): GAGVSQSPSNKVTEKGKDVELRCDPISGHTALYWYRQSLGQGLEFLIYFQGNSAPDKSGLPSDRFSAERTGGSVSTLTIQRTQQEDSAVYLCASSSGHLPTYEQYFGPGTRLTVT.

The chain has TRBV5-6 and TRBJ1-1; D not resolved. V was pared by 3 bases and J by 11 bases, with 17 bases between. The CDR3 covers 13 residues. Looked up from germline, CDR1 is SGHDT and CDR2 is YYEEEE. The CDR3 protein is CASSSFYPTRAFF. The DNA of the CDR3 is TGTGCCAGCAGCTCTTTTTACCCCACGCGGGCTTTCTTT. Full variable domain (rest looked up from reference TRBV5-6 and TRBJ1-1): DAGVTQSPTHLIKTRGQQVTLRCSPKSGHDTVSWYQQALGQGPQFIFQYYEEEERQRGNFPDRFSGHQFPNYSSELNVNALLLGDSALYLCASSSFYPTRAFFGQGTRLTVV.

The table lists this clone with a few counts. CDR3 region: CASSHNTEAFF. DNA for the CDR3: TGTGCCAGCAGCCACAACACTGAAGCTTTCTTT. The gene calls are TRBV14 and TRBJ1-1; D remains ambiguous. This CDR3 has 11 residues. With 3 bases removed from V and 2 bases from J, the gap between germline ends came to 1 base. Germline V gives CDR1 SGHDN, CDR2 FVKESK.

V and J are TRBV19 and TRBJ2-6; D is possibly TRBD1 (6 bases). Germline-derived CDR1 and CDR2 are LNHDA and SQIVND (reference sequence). V was clipped by 5 bases and J by 4 bases, with 9 bases between them. The CDR3 spans 14 residues. CDR3 residues: CASSAGAGANVLTF. In DNA, the CDR3 is TGTGCCAGTAGTGCAGGGGCCGGGGCCAACGTCCTGACTTTC. The full variable domain, with the rest looked up from reference TRBV19 and TRBJ2-6, is DGGITQSPKYLFRKEGQNVTLSCEQNLNHDAMYWYRQDPGQGLRLIYYSQIVNDFQKGDIAEGYSVSREKKESFPLTVTSAQKNPTAFYLCASSAGAGANVLTFGAGSRLTVL.

The chain has TRBV7-3 and TRBJ1-1; no firm D call. Between the trimmed V and J ends, which lost 4 bases and 6 bases, there was a span of 15 bases. Germline assignment: CDR1 SGHTA and CDR2 FQGTGA. The CDR3 is made up of 14 amino acids. The CDR3 sequence is CASSSGGSLSEAFF. The CDR3 coding sequence is TGTGCCAGCAGCTCCGGAGGTTCTCTTTCTGAAGCTTTCTTT.

The count of this clone is one. This chain uses TRBV2 with TRBJ1-2, with D unclear. Germline CDR1 SNHLY, CDR2 FYNNEI. The CDR3 loop spans 12 amino acids. Trimming cost V 7 bases and J 8 bases, with 14 bases left between them. The CDR3 DNA sequence: TGTGCCAGCAAGAGGGTCATGGAGGGCTACACCTTC. This encodes CASKRVMEGYTF. Full variable domain (missing parts from reference TRBV2 and TRBJ1-2): EPEVTQTPSHQVTQMGQEVILRCVPISNHLYFYWYRQILGQKVEFLVSFYNNEISEKSEIFDDQFSVERPDGSNFTLKIRSTKLEDSAMYFCASKRVMEGYTFGSGTRLTVV.

CDR3 DNA: TGCGCCAGCAGCTTGGGGCAGACCACAGATACGCAGTATTTT. Translated, it gives CASSLGQTTDTQYF. The chain recombines TRBV5-1 with TRBJ2-3, with D unclear. This CDR3 has 14 residues. V shed 0 bases and J shed 2 bases, with 7 bases lying between them. Germline values: CDR1 SGHRS, CDR2 YFSETQ.

The chain has TRBV7-9 and TRBJ1-2; unclear D gene. This CDR3 contains 12 residues. V was trimmed by 5 bases and J by 8 bases, leaving 12 bases between them. Germline V gives CDR1 SEHNR, CDR2 FQNEAQ (reference sequence). This chain's CDR3 is CASSADTRGYTF. The CDR3 DNA reads TGTGCCAGCAGCGCTGACACGAGGGGCTACACCTTC.

The genes are TRBV7-9 and TRBJ2-3; D is uncertain. The CDR3 totals 18 residues. Trimming cost V 1 base and J 0 bases, with 17 bases left between them. The germline gives CDR1 SEHNR, CDR2 FQNEAQ (reference sequence). The DNA of the CDR3 is TGTGCCAGCAGCTTAGGCTTACGGATACTTACTAGCACAGATACGCAGTATTTT. Translating it yields CASSLGLRILTSTDTQYF.